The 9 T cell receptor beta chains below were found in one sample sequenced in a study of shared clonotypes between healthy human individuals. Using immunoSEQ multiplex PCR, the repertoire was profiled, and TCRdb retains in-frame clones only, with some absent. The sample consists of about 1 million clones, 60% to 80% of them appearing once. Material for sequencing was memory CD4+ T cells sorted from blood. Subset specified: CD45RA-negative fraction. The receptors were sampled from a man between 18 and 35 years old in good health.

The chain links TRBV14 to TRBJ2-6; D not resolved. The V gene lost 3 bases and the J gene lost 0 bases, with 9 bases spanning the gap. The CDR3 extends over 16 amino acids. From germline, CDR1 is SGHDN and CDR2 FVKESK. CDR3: CASSQRVNSGANVLTF. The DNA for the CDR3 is TGTGCCAGCAGCCAGAGAGTCAACTCTGGGGCCAACGTCCTGACTTTC. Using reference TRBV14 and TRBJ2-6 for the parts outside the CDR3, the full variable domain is EAGVTQFPSHSVIEKGQTVTLRCDPISGHDNLYWYRRVMGKEIKFLLHFVKESKQDESGMPNNRFLAERTGGTYSTLKVQPAELEDSGVYFCASSQRVNSGANVLTFGAGSRLTVL.

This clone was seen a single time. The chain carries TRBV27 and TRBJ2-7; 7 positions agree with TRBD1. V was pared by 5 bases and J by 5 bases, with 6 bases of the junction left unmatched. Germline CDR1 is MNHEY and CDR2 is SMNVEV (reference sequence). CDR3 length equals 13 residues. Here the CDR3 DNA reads TGTGCCAGCAGTACGACGACAGGGAACGAGCAGTACTTC. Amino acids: CASSTTTGNEQYF.

This CDR3 reads CASRPGGGGKNIQYF. The CDR3 DNA reads as TGTGCCAGCAGACCGGGGGGCGGGGGCAAAAACATTCAGTACTTC. The rearrangement uses TRBV6-5 and TRBJ2-4, with D perhaps matching TRBD2 (7 bases). Trimming left V 6 bases short and J 3 bases short, with 15 bases between. Germline V lookup: CDR1 MNHEY, CDR2 SVGAGI. The CDR3 is 15 residues long.

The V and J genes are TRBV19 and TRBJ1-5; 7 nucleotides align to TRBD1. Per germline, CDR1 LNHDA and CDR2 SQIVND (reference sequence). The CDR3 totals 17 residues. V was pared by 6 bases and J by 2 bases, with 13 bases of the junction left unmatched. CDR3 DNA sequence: TGTGCCAGTAGGGAGTGGGGAAGGGGGCAAGGCAATCAGCCCCAGCATTTT. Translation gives CASREWGRGQGNQPQHF.

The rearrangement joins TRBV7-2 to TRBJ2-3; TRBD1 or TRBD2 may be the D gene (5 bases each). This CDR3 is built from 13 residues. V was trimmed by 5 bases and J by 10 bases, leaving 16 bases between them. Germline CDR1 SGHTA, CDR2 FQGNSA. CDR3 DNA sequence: TGTGCCAGCAGCCCTGGACACGGACTGGCGCAGTATTTT. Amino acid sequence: CASSPGHGLAQYF. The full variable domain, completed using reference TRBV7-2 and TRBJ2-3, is GAGVSQSPSNKVTEKGKDVELRCDPISGHTALYWYRQSLGQGLEFLIYFQGNSAPDKSGLPSDRFSAERTGGSVSTLTIQRTQQEDSAVYLCASSPGHGLAQYFGPGTRLTVL.

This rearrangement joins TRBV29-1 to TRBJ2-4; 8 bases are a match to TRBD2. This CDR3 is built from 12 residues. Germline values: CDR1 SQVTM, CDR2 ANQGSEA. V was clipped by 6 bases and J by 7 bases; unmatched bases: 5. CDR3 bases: TGCAGCGTAAGAGCGGGGGTGAACATTCAGTACTTC. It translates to CSVRAGVNIQYF.

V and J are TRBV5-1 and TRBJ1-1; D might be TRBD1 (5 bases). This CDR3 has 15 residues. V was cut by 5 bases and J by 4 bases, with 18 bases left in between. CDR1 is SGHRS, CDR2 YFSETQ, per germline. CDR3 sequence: CASSPGEGKVTEAFF. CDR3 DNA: TGCGCCAGCAGTCCGGGGGAGGGGAAGGTCACTGAAGCTTTCTTT.

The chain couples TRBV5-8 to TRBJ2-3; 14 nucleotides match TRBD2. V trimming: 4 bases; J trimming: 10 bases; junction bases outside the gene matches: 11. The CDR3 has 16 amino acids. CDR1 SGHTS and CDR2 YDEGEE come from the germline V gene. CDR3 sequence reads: CASSPPGLAGDRAQYF. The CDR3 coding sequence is TGTGCCAGCAGCCCACCGGGACTAGCGGGGGACAGGGCGCAGTATTTT.

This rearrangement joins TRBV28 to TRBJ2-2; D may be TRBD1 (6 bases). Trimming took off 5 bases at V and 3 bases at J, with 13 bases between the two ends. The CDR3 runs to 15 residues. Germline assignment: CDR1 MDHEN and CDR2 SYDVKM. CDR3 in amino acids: CASSTGYRYTGELFF. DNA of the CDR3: TGTGCCAGCAGTACAGGGTATCGATACACCGGGGAGCTGTTTTTT.